This passage covers 8 T cell receptor beta chains from one sample sequenced in a study of T cells in tuberculosis. TCRdb keeps only in-frame clones here, not all; method: immunoSEQ multiplex PCR. Here the sample spans 30,000 to 40,000 clones, approximately 96% being singletons. The specimen was PBMCs. These receptors were collected from a donor between 10 and 35 years old with latent tuberculosis or without tuberculosis infection.

This clone was seen only once. V is TRBV4-1 and J is TRBJ2-3, with TRBD2 matching 11 bases. Germline V gene lookup returns CDR1 MGHRA and CDR2 YSYEKL. Germline trimming cut 1 base from V and 3 bases from J; bases unmatched to any gene: 3. CDR3 length: 16 amino acids. Here the CDR3 reads CASSQVSGRATDTQYF. CDR3 coding DNA: TGCGCCAGCAGCCAAGTTAGCGGGAGGGCAACAGATACGCAGTATTTT.

The chain couples TRBV25-1 to TRBJ1-5, with D possibly TRBD1 on 5 matching bases. CDR1 and CDR2 (germline): MGHDK, SYGVNS. Trimming left V 3 bases short and J 3 bases short, with 9 bases between. The CDR3 has 14 residues. The CDR3 DNA is TGTGCCAGCAGTGAGGTAGGGGCCAATCAGCCCCAGCATTTT. This translates into CASSEVGANQPQHF.

The V call is TRBV11-2, the J call TRBJ2-1; 11 nucleotides match TRBD2. J lost 4 bases, V lost 0 bases, and 5 bases had no gene match. From germline, CDR1 is SGHAT and CDR2 FQNNGV. The CDR3 spans 17 residues. The CDR3 region is CASSLETSGTWYNEQFF. DNA of the CDR3: TGTGCCAGCAGCTTAGAGACTAGCGGGACCTGGTACAATGAGCAGTTCTTC.

The V and J genes are TRBV7-3 and TRBJ2-7, with TRBD2 matching 9 bases. Germline assignment: CDR1 SGHTA and CDR2 FQGTGA. V shed 2 bases and J 2 bases; nucleotides not matched to a gene: 10. The CDR3 spans 17 residues. CDR3 amino acids: CASSLVGRSGRTYEQYF. CDR3 bases: TGTGCCAGCAGCTTAGTTGGACGTAGCGGGAGAACCTACGAGCAGTACTTC. Drawing the rest from reference TRBV7-3 and TRBJ2-7, the complete variable domain is GAGVSQTPSNKVTEKGKYVELRCDPISGHTALYWYRQSLGQGPEFLIYFQGTGAADDSGLPNDRFFAVRPEGSVSTLKIQRTERGDSAVYLCASSLVGRSGRTYEQYFGPGTRLTVT.

CDR3 in amino acids: CASSQETGTGGAGTEAFF. DNA of the CDR3: TGCGCCAGCAGCCAAGAGACCGGGACAGGGGGCGCGGGGACTGAAGCTTTCTTT. The V and J genes are TRBV4-1 and TRBJ1-1; 12 nucleotides match TRBD1. Germline V CDR1 and CDR2: MGHRA, YSYEKL. The junction had 10 bases not matched to a gene; V was cut back by 0 bases and J by 5 bases. The CDR3 sequence is 18 residues long.

The CDR3 DNA is TGTGCCAGCAGCGTAGGTTGGCAGGGGGGTTATGGCTACACCTTC. Translated, it gives CASSVGWQGGYGYTF. The rearrangement uses TRBV9 and TRBJ1-2; TRBD1 aligns across 7 bases. This CDR3 region has 15 residues. With V trimmed by 0 bases and J by 5 bases, 7 bases remained unmatched. Germline CDR1 and CDR2: SGDLS and YYNGEE.

The J gene is TRBJ1-1, the V gene TRBV4-1; the D is unclear. The CDR3 runs to 15 residues. V lost 1 base and J 2 bases, leaving 11 bases between the germline ends. Germline lookup yields CDR1 MGHRA and CDR2 YSYEKL. This chain's CDR3 is CASSQVPSDNTEAFF. The CDR3 nucleotides are TGCGCCAGCAGCCAAGTTCCCAGCGATAACACTGAAGCTTTCTTT.

The rearrangement uses TRBV28 and TRBJ2-5; 7 bases are a match to TRBD2. The V segment lost 5 bases and the J segment 2 bases; nucleotides outside the gene matches: 5. There are 14 residues in the CDR3. From germline, CDR1 is MDHEN and CDR2 SYDVKM. The CDR3 DNA sequence: TGTGCCAGCAGTGATTCGGGAGGACAAGAGACCCAGTACTTC. This gives the protein CASSDSGGQETQYF.